Shown below are 14 T cell receptor beta chains from a single sample sequenced in a study of CD8 T cells in Susac syndrome. Random hexamers were used to reverse transcribe an amount of about 0.45 to 1 ug RNA. TCRdb passed the immunoSEQ multiplex PCR reads through MiXCR, listing each CDR3 protein once. This table has roughly 200,000 distinct CDR3 sequences, around 94% appearing once. Sequenced sample: CD4+ T cells from PBMCs. The origin of the receptors is a human donor with Susac syndrome.

This clonotype was counted a single time. The chain links TRBV29-1 to TRBJ2-5; D is unresolved. This CDR3 contains 13 residues. CDR1 and CDR2 (germline): SQVTM, ANQGSEA. V was shortened by 1 base and J by 0 bases, with 6 bases between the two germline ends. The DNA of the CDR3 is TGCAGCGTTGAAGGGACGAACCAAGAGACCCAGTACTTC. Its translation is CSVEGTNQETQYF. Full variable domain (remainder filled in from reference TRBV29-1 and TRBJ2-5): SAVISQKPSRDICQRGTSLTIQCQVDSQVTMMFWYRQQPGQSLTLIATANQGSEATYESGFVIDKFPISRPNLTFSTLTVSNMSPEDSSIYLCSVEGTNQETQYFGPGTRLLVL.

This clonotype appeared once. This chain uses TRBV4-2 with TRBJ1-5; TRBD1 aligns across 7 bases. Germline V gene data show CDR1 as LGHNA and CDR2 as YNFKEQ. The CDR3 sequence is 14 residues long. The V gene end was trimmed by 4 bases and the J gene end by 6 bases; junction bases not matched to a gene: 6. The DNA of the CDR3 is TGTGCCAGCAGCCGAGACAGGGAGCCTCAGCCCCAGCATTTT. It encodes CASSRDREPQPQHF.

This clonotype was seen only once. The chain uses TRBV4-2 and TRBJ2-1; D is unclear. The CDR3 consists of 18 residues. Germline CDR1 and CDR2: LGHNA and YNFKEQ. Trimming stripped 2 bases from V and 5 bases from J, with 22 bases between. The CDR3 sequence is CASSQFLGPEAIHNEQFF. In DNA, the CDR3 is TGTGCCAGCAGCCAATTTCTAGGGCCAGAGGCTATTCACAATGAGCAGTTCTTC.

The chain employs TRBV4-2 and TRBJ2-1; D is perhaps TRBD1 (6 bases). The CDR3 is made up of 16 amino acids. The V end lost 6 bases, the J end lost 5 bases, and 20 bases lay between the germline ends. The germline gives CDR1 LGHNA, CDR2 YNFKEQ. CDR3 sequence: CASSYSVGARDNEQFF. The CDR3 coding sequence is TGTGCCAGCAGTTACTCCGTGGGGGCTCGGGACAATGAGCAGTTCTTC.

The rearrangement uses TRBV27 and TRBJ1-6, with 10 positions matching TRBD1. V shed 6 bases and J 10 bases; nucleotides not matched to a gene: 6. Per the germline V gene, CDR1 is MNHEY and CDR2 is SMNVEV (reference sequence). The CDR3 consists of 14 residues. Here the CDR3 reads CASSQGQGRSPLHF. DNA of the CDR3: TGTGCCAGCAGCCAGGGACAGGGGAGATCACCCCTCCACTTT.

V and J are TRBV25-1 and TRBJ2-7, with 10 bases lining up with TRBD2. V lost 7 bases to trimming and J lost 3 bases; unmatched junction nucleotides: 6. Germline CDR1 MGHDK, CDR2 SYGVNS. The CDR3 has 14 residues. CDR3 DNA sequence: TGTGCCAGCACCTCAGCGGGAGGGTTCTACGAGCAGTACTTC. This encodes CASTSAGGFYEQYF.

The chain has TRBV5-1 and TRBJ1-1, with a tentative D call TRBD1 (5 bases). V lost 2 bases to trimming and J lost 1 base, with 9 bases between them. Germline loops: CDR1 SGHRS, CDR2 YFSETQ. This CDR3 spans 14 amino acids. The CDR3: CASSFQGPNTEAFF. The DNA for the CDR3 is TGCGCCAGCAGCTTTCAGGGCCCGAACACTGAAGCTTTCTTT.

This clonotype was seen only once. The V gene is TRBV12-3 or TRBV12-4, the J gene TRBJ2-2; the D is unclear. Trimming cost V 6 bases and J 7 bases, with 9 bases left between them. The CDR3 covers 12 residues. The CDR3 sequence: CASRGGNGELFF. In nucleotides, the CDR3 is TGTGCCAGCAGAGGTGGGAACGGGGAGCTGTTTTTT.

The genes are TRBV27 and TRBJ2-7; D may be TRBD2 (5 bases). CDR1 and CDR2 from the germline V gene are MNHEY and SMNVEV (reference sequence). The ends were cut back, 10 bases at V and 3 bases at J, with 19 bases in the middle. The CDR3 runs to 14 residues. DNA of the CDR3: TGTGCCACCGGGCGGGCCGGCATCGTCTACGAGCAGTACTTC. Translating gives CATGRAGIVYEQYF.

The chain uses TRBV28 and TRBJ2-1; TRBD1 agrees at 11 bases. With V trimmed by 5 bases and J by 4 bases, 7 bases remained unmatched. This CDR3 has 16 amino acids. Germline V CDR1 and CDR2: MDHEN, SYDVKM. In DNA, the CDR3 is TGTGCCAGCAGTCCCCGGACAGGGGGCTTTTACAATGAGCAGTTCTTC. Its translation is CASSPRTGGFYNEQFF.

This chain joins TRBV2 and TRBJ1-1; no reliable D call. CDR1 SNHLY and CDR2 FYNNEI come from the germline V gene. V was cut by 7 bases and J by 0 bases, with 15 bases left in between. The CDR3 loop spans 15 amino acids. Written as DNA, the CDR3 is TGTGCCAGCAACCCAGGACGGGTCATGAACACTGAAGCTTTCTTT. This translates into CASNPGRVMNTEAFF.

This chain joins TRBV2 and TRBJ2-5; a weak D match, TRBD1 (6 bases). The CDR3 length is 14 residues. Germline assignment: CDR1 SNHLY and CDR2 FYNNEI. The V end was cut by 10 bases, the J end by 1 base, with 16 bases between. CDR3 residues: CANQARGPQETQYF. In nucleotides, the CDR3 is TGTGCCAACCAAGCCAGGGGTCCCCAAGAGACCCAGTACTTC.

This sequence joins TRBV12-3 or TRBV12-4 and TRBJ1-1; no clear D gene. The ends were cut back, 1 base at V and 7 bases at J, with 7 bases in the middle. The CDR3 is 12 amino acids. This chain's CDR3 is CASSLVGGEAFF. CDR3 coding DNA: TGTGCCAGCAGTTTAGTGGGCGGTGAAGCTTTCTTT.

The CDR3 DNA sequence: TGTGCCAGCAGCTTAGAGACTATCACTGAAGCTTTCTTT. Amino acid sequence: CASSLETITEAFF. V is TRBV7-9 and J is TRBJ1-1; D not resolved. V lost 1 base and J lost 4, with 7 bases in between. This CDR3 contains 13 residues. Germline CDR1 and CDR2: SEHNR and FQNEAQ (reference sequence).